The sequence of this TCR beta chain was determined in a study of blood T cell repertoires in COVID-19. About the research overall: T cells, B-cell-depleted T cells, or PBMCs provided the cDNA or gDNA that served as material.

Recruits, aged roughly 18 to 95 years, lived in approximately 26 US areas. The CDR3 is 12 residues long. Original handling: Nucleated cell counts were estimated from reference gene primer amplification. The assay was immunoSEQ multiplex PCR, and TCRdb's table has in-frame clones only and misses some. V, J and clone size are those of that table, while D and trimming were read from the DNA. This repertoire shows 220,000 or so clones, 84% found once; its top ten account for approximately 6.6%. The sample comprised PBMCs or T cells enriched from blood (not recorded which). The sequence derives from a woman in her forties who had recovered from COVID-19. This sequence joins TRBV21-1 and TRBJ1-4. TRBV21-1 is annotated as a pseudogene. CDR3 bases: TGTGCCAGCAGCAAAGTCCTTGAAAAACTGTTTTTT. Translating gives CASSKVLEKLFF.